This entry is about one T cell receptor (beta chain). These data come from a study of blood T cell repertoires in COVID-19. Original handling: For nucleated cells, counts were estimated from reference gene primer amplification. Assay: immunoSEQ multiplex PCR; the TCRdb copy retains only in-frame clones and omits some. V and J calls and clone size are those listed in that table; D and trimming were worked out from the DNA. The sample consists of more than 70,000 clones, around 74% of them appearing once. The clonotype comes from a human donor in a cohort sampled during active COVID-19. The sample consisted of peripheral blood.

The CDR3, as DNA: TGTGCCATCAAAGCGGGGGGCGCATACCAAGAGACCCAGTACTTC. Protein sequence: CAIKAGGAYQETQYF. V usage is TRBV10-3 and J usage is TRBJ2-5; 9 positions agree with TRBD2. V gave up 7 bases and J gave up 0 bases; unmatched junction bases: 6. Germline CDR1 is ENHRY and CDR2 is SYGVKD. CDR3 size: 15 residues.